Listed here are 5 T cell receptor beta chains from one sample, sequenced in a study of cytomegalovirus exposure and HLA in healthy donors. Clones were sequenced by immunoSEQ multiplex PCR, and TCRdb holds only the in-frame ones, with some missing. This sample has more than 300,000 clones; more than 80% occur once, and the top ten carry under 0.9%. The specimen sequenced was PBMCs. All receptors derive from a woman aged 18-29 years in good health and CMV-seronegative.

The V call is TRBV6-1, the J call TRBJ2-1; 10 nucleotides agree with TRBD1. In germline, CDR1 is MNHNS, CDR2 SASEGT. The CDR3 length is 15 residues. With 4 bases clipped from V and 4 bases from J, the junction kept 4 bases outside the gene matches. In DNA form, the CDR3 reads TGTGCCAGCAGTGGCCGGGACAGGGGTTACAATGAGCAGTTCTTC. As protein: CASSGRDRGYNEQFF.

The chain couples TRBV6-5 to TRBJ2-7, with 7 nucleotides matching TRBD2. The CDR3 is 14 residues long. The ends lost 5 bases at V and 6 bases at J; junction bases unmatched: 10. Germline CDR1 MNHEY, CDR2 SVGAGI. This CDR3 reads CASSDFGGSLEQYF. In DNA form, the CDR3 reads TGTGCCAGCAGTGACTTTGGCGGGAGCCTCGAGCAGTACTTC.

The CDR3 coding sequence is TGTGCCAGCAGCCCACGGGGGGTCCCCTACGAGCAGTACTTC. This translates into CASSPRGVPYEQYF. This sequence joins TRBV14 and TRBJ2-7; 7 positions agree with TRBD2. This CDR3 is 14 amino acids long. Germline V gives CDR1 SGHDN, CDR2 FVKESK. The V segment lost 4 bases and the J segment 2 bases; nucleotides outside the gene matches: 5.

The rearrangement joins TRBV30 to TRBJ1-1, with a weak D call TRBD1 (6 bases). Germline CDR1 and CDR2: GTSNPN and SVGIG (reference sequence). V was trimmed by 4 bases and J by 12 bases, leaving 18 bases between them. This CDR3 is 12 amino acids long. The CDR3 DNA reads as TGTGCCTGGAAAACAGGGTACAAAGAGACTTTCTTT. As protein: CAWKTGYKETFF.

V is TRBV30 and J is TRBJ2-5, with TRBD2 identical over 9 bases. Germline V lookup: CDR1 GTSNPN, CDR2 SVGIG (reference sequence). The CDR3 runs 15 residues. J gave up 1 base and V 2 bases, and 5 bases lay outside the gene matches. The DNA of the CDR3 is TGTGCCTGGAGTAAGGCTAGCGGGATCCAAGAGACCCAGTACTTC. This gives the protein CAWSKASGIQETQYF.